These 27 T cell receptor beta chains came from one sample sequenced in a study of T cell repertoires in cytomegalovirus infection. Each CDR3 protein gets one entry after TCRdb re-called the reads with MiXCR. This table holds some 350,000 distinct CDR3 sequences, about 27% found once. Their antigens remain unidentified. The sequencing here drew on cultured PBMCs, taken from culture after CMV antigen stimulation. The receptors shown here come from a human donor in good health (CMV status not recorded). Some clones in this sample may be carry-over from other donors' samples.

V and J are TRBV18 and TRBJ2-7, with D tentatively TRBD1 or TRBD2 (7 bases each). The ends were cut back, 3 bases at V and 5 bases at J, with 17 bases in the middle. Looked up from germline, CDR1 is KGHSH and CDR2 is LQKENI. The CDR3 has 15 residues. The CDR3 nucleotides are TGTGCCAGCTCACCGGGGGAGGGGGCTTACGACGAGCAGTACTTC. It codes for CASSPGEGAYDEQYF.

J is TRBJ1-2 and V is TRBV27; the match to TRBD1 covers 7 bases. The V and J ends lost 1 base and 8 bases, in that order; junction bases with no gene match: 4. There are 13 residues in the CDR3. Germline assignment: CDR1 MNHEY and CDR2 SMNVEV (reference sequence). CDR3 in amino acids: CASSLFGQEGYTF. DNA of the CDR3: TGTGCCAGCAGTTTATTCGGACAGGAGGGCTACACCTTC.

With respect to this clonotype: This may arise from a read error, as a much more abundant clone is one base away. This rearrangement joins TRBV20-1 to TRBJ2-7, with D perhaps matching TRBD2 (5 bases). The germline V gene encodes CDR1 DFQATT and CDR2 SNEGSKA (reference sequence). Deletions cut 2 bases from V and 3 bases from J, with 17 bases between. The CDR3 loop spans 15 amino acids. CDR3 sequence: CSARTQEEVNYEQYF. The CDR3 DNA reads as TGCAGTGCTAGAACGCAAGAGGAGGTTAACTACGAGCAGTACTTC.

Comment on this clonotype: Sequence at one end of the junction differs from germline and may be a read error. The J gene is TRBJ1-3, the V gene TRBV7-6; D is perhaps TRBD1 (6 bases). This CDR3 is built from 20 residues. The germline CDR1 and CDR2 sequences are SGHVS and FNYEAQ. The CDR3 protein is CASSLYSGTKAGYRENTIYF. The CDR3 coding sequence is TGTGCTAGCAGCTTGTATTCCGGGACGAAGGCCGGATACAGGGAAAACACCATATATTTT.

The rearrangement uses TRBV4-2 and TRBJ2-1, with a possible D match to TRBD2 (5 bases). The CDR3 covers 18 residues. V was clipped by 4 bases and J by 8 bases, with 27 bases between them. The germline CDR1 and CDR2 sequences are LGHNA and YNFKEQ. CDR3 residues: CASSPGSQAATPYDEQFF. The CDR3 nucleotides read TGTGCCAGCAGCCCCGGGTCCCAAGCGGCCACTCCTTACGATGAGCAGTTCTTC.

This clonotype was observed a few times. V is TRBV7-8 and J is TRBJ1-5; D not resolved. Germline V gives CDR1 SGHVS, CDR2 FQNEAQ. V lost 2 bases, J lost 3 bases, and 8 bases lay in between. The CDR3 loop spans 14 amino acids. CDR3 in amino acids: CASSLRPVNQPQHF. The CDR3 DNA sequence: TGTGCCAGCAGCTTACGGCCCGTCAATCAGCCCCAGCATTTT.

Concerning this clonotype: A read error is possible here, since a much larger clone lies one base away. The chain carries TRBV7-9 and TRBJ1-2; possible D gene TRBD1, 5 bases. The CDR3 totals 15 residues. The germline V gene encodes CDR1 SEHNR and CDR2 FQNEAQ (reference sequence). CDR3 DNA sequence: TGTGCCAGCAGCTTAGGACAGAGGAAAAGCTATCGCTACACCTTC. It encodes CASSLGQRKSYRYTF.

This clonotype appeared once. The genes are TRBV5-5 and TRBJ1-2; D is ambiguous. Looked up from germline, CDR1 is SGHKS and CDR2 is YYEKEE (reference sequence). V lost 0 bases and J 1 base, leaving 13 bases between the germline ends. The CDR3 extends over 16 amino acids. In nucleotides, the CDR3 is TGTGCCAGCAGCTTGGCCGGCCAGCACCTTAACTATGGCTACACCTTC. This codes for CASSLAGQHLNYGYTF.

At least ten counts were recorded for this clonotype. The rearrangement links TRBV12-3 or TRBV12-4 to TRBJ2-1, with 11 bases that match TRBD1. The CDR3 extends over 15 amino acids. J gave up 3 bases and V 10 bases, and 8 bases lay outside the gene matches. The CDR3 reads CATLSGTGGYNEQFF. CDR3 bases: TGTGCCACTTTATCCGGGACAGGGGGCTACAATGAGCAGTTCTTC.

V is TRBV28 and J is TRBJ1-4; 7 bases fit TRBD1. The CDR3 runs 13 residues. Germline V lookup: CDR1 MDHEN, CDR2 SYDVKM. V was clipped by 10 bases and J by 4 bases; unmatched bases: 6. CDR3 protein: CATRQGLNEKLFF. The CDR3 DNA reads as TGTGCCACCCGACAGGGACTTAATGAAAAACTGTTTTTT.

The V gene is TRBV20-1, the J gene TRBJ2-2, with 7 bases that match TRBD2. Germline V gives CDR1 DFQATT, CDR2 SNEGSKA (reference sequence). V lost 1 base and J lost 0; bases outside the gene matches: 5. The CDR3 sequence is 16 residues long. CDR3 sequence: CSARAGGTPNTGELFF. The CDR3, as DNA: TGCAGTGCTAGAGCCGGGGGGACCCCGAACACCGGGGAGCTGTTTTTT.

Only a few counts were recorded for this clonotype. The chain joins TRBV11-2 to TRBJ1-6; D remains ambiguous. Germline CDR1 SGHAT, CDR2 FQNNGV. This CDR3 comprises 16 residues. The V end was cut by 5 bases, the J end by 9 bases, with 20 bases between. The CDR3, as DNA: TGTGCCAGCAGCCCCTGGAAGGTCGGAGGGAGTTCACCCCTCCACTTT. Translating it yields CASSPWKVGGSSPLHF.

The rearrangement uses TRBV9 and TRBJ2-5; D is possibly TRBD1 (5 bases). The germline gives CDR1 SGDLS, CDR2 YYNGEE. This CDR3 has 17 amino acids. V was trimmed by 3 bases and J by 4 bases, leaving 22 bases between them. The CDR3 DNA reads TGTGCCAGCAGCGCGTCTGGCAGGGCCCCGGGTGTAGAGACCCAGTACTTC. It translates to CASSASGRAPGVETQYF. The complete variable domain, with remaining parts taken from reference TRBV9 and TRBJ2-5, reads DSGVTQTPKHLITATGQRVTLRCSPRSGDLSVYWYQQSLDQGLQFLIQYYNGEERAKGNILERFSAQQFPDLHSELNLSSLELGDSALYFCASSASGRAPGVETQYFGPGTRLLVL.

This clonotype has more than one count but fewer than ten. The rearrangement joins TRBV24-1 to TRBJ2-1; D is undetermined. Germline V CDR1 and CDR2: KGHDR, SFDVKD. This CDR3 contains 14 residues. V was clipped by 4 bases and J by 8 bases, with 14 bases between them. CDR3 sequence: CATSEGRLVDEQFF. In nucleotides, the CDR3 is TGTGCCACCAGTGAGGGCAGACTTGTGGATGAGCAGTTCTTC.

This clonotype was counted a few times. The V gene is TRBV27, the J gene TRBJ2-2; 8 nucleotides agree with TRBD2. Trimming at V came to 3 bases and at J to 5 bases, leaving 8 bases not matched to a gene. From germline, CDR1 is MNHEY and CDR2 SMNVEV (reference sequence). The CDR3 spans 16 residues. The CDR3 loop is CASSFIAGRTTGELFF. In DNA form, the CDR3 reads TGTGCCAGCAGTTTTATAGCGGGGAGGACAACCGGGGAGCTGTTTTTT.

The rearrangement uses TRBV5-1 and TRBJ2-7; a possible D gene is TRBD1 (6 bases). V lost 2 bases and J 5 bases, leaving 8 bases between the germline ends. Germline-derived CDR1 and CDR2 are SGHRS and YFSETQ. The CDR3 extends over 12 amino acids. This CDR3 is CASSFTGNEQYF. In DNA form, the CDR3 reads TGCGCCAGCAGCTTTACAGGGAACGAGCAGTACTTC. Full variable domain (outside the CDR3, taken from reference TRBV5-1 and TRBJ2-7): KAGVTQTPRYLIKTRGQQVTLSCSPISGHRSVSWYQQTPGQGLQFLFEYFSETQRNKGNFPGRFSGRQFSNSRSEMNVSTLELGDSALYLCASSFTGNEQYFGPGTRLTVT.

The chain employs TRBV7-9 and TRBJ2-7, with D perhaps TRBD2 (6 bases). The CDR3 spans 12 residues. Germline-derived CDR1 and CDR2 are SEHNR and FQNEAQ (reference sequence). V shed 10 bases and J shed 6 bases, with 16 bases lying between them. DNA for the CDR3: TGTGCCACCTCCCGATTCGGGGGCGAGCAGTACTTC. This gives the protein CATSRFGGEQYF.

The chain is built from TRBV19 and TRBJ1-2; 9 bases match TRBD1. CDR1 is LNHDA and CDR2 is SQIVND in the germline V gene (reference sequence). CDR3 length equals 15 residues. V dropped 6 bases and J dropped 5; count of bases not matched to a gene: 10. The CDR3 nucleotides are TGTGCCAGTAGCCCGAGGACAGGGGTCGGTTATGGCTACACCTTC. This gives the protein CASSPRTGVGYGYTF.

The rearrangement links TRBV12-3 or TRBV12-4 to TRBJ2-1, with 8 positions matching TRBD2. This CDR3 region has 16 residues. Trimming took 2 bases from V and 7 from J; bases not matched to a gene: 10. The CDR3 is CASSLLAGGLRNEQFF. CDR3 nucleotide sequence: TGTGCCAGCAGTTTATTGGCGGGGGGTCTCAGGAATGAGCAGTTCTTC.

This clonotype has more than one count but fewer than ten. This CDR3 is CASSPSLAALETQYF. The CDR3 DNA sequence: TGTGCCAGCAGCCCAAGTCTAGCGGCGTTGGAGACCCAGTACTTC. The chain uses TRBV5-6 and TRBJ2-5; 7 nucleotides match TRBD2. The germline gives CDR1 SGHDT, CDR2 YYEEEE. CDR3 size: 15 residues. Trimming at V came to 4 bases and at J to 5 bases, leaving 11 bases not matched to a gene.

A note on this clonotype: One junction end does not reproduce the germline sequence, and a read error may be involved. The genes are TRBV6-1 and TRBJ2-7, with 10 bases fitting TRBD1. This CDR3 has 14 residues. Germline V lookup: CDR1 MNHNS, CDR2 SASEGT. For the CDR3, the DNA is TGTGCCAGTAGTGCGGGACAGGGGCTCGACGAGCAGTACTTC. This gives the protein CASSAGQGLDEQYF.

The chain uses TRBV24-1 and TRBJ2-3; D not certain. CDR1 KGHDR and CDR2 SFDVKD come from the germline V gene. V shed 5 bases and J shed 4 bases, with 6 bases lying between them. CDR3 length: 12 amino acids. The CDR3 nucleotides are TGTGCCACCAGTGGAAATTCAGATACGCAGTATTTT. It specifies CATSGNSDTQYF.

This clonotype came up many times. This sequence joins TRBV7-8 and TRBJ2-7, with 11 bases matching TRBD2. The CDR3 has 16 residues. Germline CDR1 and CDR2: SGHVS and FQNEAQ. The junction had 8 bases not matched to a gene; V was cut back by 5 bases and J by 2 bases. The CDR3 bases are TGTGCCAGCAGCCCCTACAGACTAGCGGGACCCTACGAGCAGTACTTC. This codes for CASSPYRLAGPYEQYF.

This clonotype has more than one count but fewer than ten. The V call is TRBV12-3 or TRBV12-4, the J call TRBJ2-5; a possible D gene is TRBD2 (7 bases). Trimming pared 6 bases from V and 2 bases from J, leaving 22 bases between. The CDR3 sequence is 17 residues long. This chain's CDR3 is CASSPIQGSGGQETQYF. The CDR3 DNA follows: TGTGCCAGCAGCCCTATACAGGGATCGGGGGGACAAGAGACCCAGTACTTC.

This clonotype has a handful of counts. The chain is built from TRBV3-1 and TRBJ2-1; perhaps TRBD2 as D (6 bases). Trimming left V 1 base short and J 10 bases short, with 8 bases between. Germline lookup yields CDR1 LGHDT and CDR2 YNNKEL (reference sequence). CDR3 length: 12 residues. CDR3 sequence (DNA): TGTGCCAGCAGCCAAGGCGGGGTGGAGCAGTTCTTC. It yields the protein CASSQGGVEQFF.

This clonotype was observed many times. The chain uses TRBV7-6 and TRBJ1-1; no clear D. The CDR3 has 15 amino acids. The ends were cut back, 1 base at V and 0 bases at J, with 9 bases in the middle. Looked up from germline, CDR1 is SGHVS and CDR2 is FNYEAQ. The CDR3 sequence: CASSLDGRMNTEAFF. The CDR3 DNA is TGTGCCAGCAGCTTAGACGGCAGGATGAACACTGAAGCTTTCTTT. Full variable domain (remainder filled in from reference TRBV7-6 and TRBJ1-1): GAGVSQSPRYKVTKRGQDVALRCDPISGHVSLYWYRQALGQGPEFLTYFNYEAQQDKSGLPNDRFSAERPEGSISTLTIQRTEQRDSAMYRCASSLDGRMNTEAFFGQGTRLTVV.

V gene TRBV7-8 combines with J gene TRBJ1-1; D is perhaps TRBD1 (5 bases). The germline gives CDR1 SGHVS, CDR2 FQNEAQ. CDR3 size: 15 residues. V shed 5 bases and J shed 2 bases, with 15 bases lying between them. The CDR3 DNA sequence: TGTGCCAGCAGCGCCCAATGGGGGTTTAACACTGAAGCTTTCTTT. It yields the protein CASSAQWGFNTEAFF.